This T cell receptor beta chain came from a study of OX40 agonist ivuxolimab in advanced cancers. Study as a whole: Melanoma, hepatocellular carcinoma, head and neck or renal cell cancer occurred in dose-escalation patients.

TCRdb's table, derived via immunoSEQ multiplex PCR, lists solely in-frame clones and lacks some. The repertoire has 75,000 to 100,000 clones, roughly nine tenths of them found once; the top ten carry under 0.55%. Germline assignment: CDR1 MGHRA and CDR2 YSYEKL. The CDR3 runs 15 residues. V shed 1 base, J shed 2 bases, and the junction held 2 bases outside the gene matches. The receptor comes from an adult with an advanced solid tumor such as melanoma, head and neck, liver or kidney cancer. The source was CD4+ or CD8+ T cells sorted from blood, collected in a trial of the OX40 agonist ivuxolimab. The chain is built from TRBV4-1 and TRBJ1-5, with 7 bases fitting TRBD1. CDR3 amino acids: CASSQGQGGNQPQHF. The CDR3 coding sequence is TGCGCCAGCAGCCAAGGCCAGGGGGGCAATCAGCCCCAGCATTTT.